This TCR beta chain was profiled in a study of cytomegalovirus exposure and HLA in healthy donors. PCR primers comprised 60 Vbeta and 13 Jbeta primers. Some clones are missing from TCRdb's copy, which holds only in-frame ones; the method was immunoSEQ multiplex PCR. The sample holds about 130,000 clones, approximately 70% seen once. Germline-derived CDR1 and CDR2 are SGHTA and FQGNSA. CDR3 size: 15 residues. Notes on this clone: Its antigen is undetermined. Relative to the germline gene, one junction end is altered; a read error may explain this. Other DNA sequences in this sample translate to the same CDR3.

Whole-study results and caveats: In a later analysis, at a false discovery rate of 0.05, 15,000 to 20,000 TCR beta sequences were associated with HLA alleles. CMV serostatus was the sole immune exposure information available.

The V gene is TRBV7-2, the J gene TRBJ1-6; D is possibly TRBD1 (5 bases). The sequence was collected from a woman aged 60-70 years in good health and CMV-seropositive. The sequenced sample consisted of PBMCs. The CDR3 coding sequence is TGTGCCAGCAGCTTAGTCGGGGGTTTTAATTCCCCCCTCCACTTT. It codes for CASSLVGGFNSPLHF.